These 15 T cell receptor beta chains originate from one sample sequenced in a study of spatial heterogeneity in lung cancer. Time point indicated: blood at routine non-recurrence follow-up after resection. MiXCR, applied by TCRdb to the 5' RACE reads, yields one record per CDR3 protein. The sample yields roughly 99,000 distinct CDR3 sequences, approximately 19% seen once. This material consisted of PBMCs, taken at follow-up. Receptors were obtained from a male donor with early-stage non-small cell lung cancer.

This clonotype was seen a handful of times. The DNA is omitted, as the CDR3 cannot be located on it reliably, and the CDR3 follows TCRdb's listing. This chain links TRBV19 with TRBJ1-5. Germline-derived CDR1 and CDR2 are LNHDA and SQIVND (reference sequence). The CDR3 has 14 residues if both end residues are counted. The CDR3 loop reads CASSTSGLNQPQHF.

CDR3 DNA: TGCGCCAGCAGCTTGGACAGGAAAATGAACACTGAAGCTTTCTTT. Translated, it gives CASSLDRKMNTEAFF. The chain couples TRBV5-1 to TRBJ1-1; perhaps TRBD1 as D (5 bases). V lost 0 bases to trimming and J lost 0 bases, with 9 bases between them. CDR1 and CDR2 (germline): SGHRS, YFSETQ. The CDR3 is 15 residues long.

The J gene is TRBJ2-5, the V gene TRBV11-1; D ambiguous. Germline CDR1 and CDR2: SGHAT and FQDESV (reference sequence). V was clipped by 3 bases and J by 2 bases, with 10 bases between them. The CDR3 covers 14 residues. The CDR3 is CASSFHAGQETQYF. The CDR3 nucleotides read TGTGCCAGCAGCTTTCACGCTGGACAAGAGACCCAGTACTTC. The entire variable domain, with the rest obtained from reference TRBV11-1 and TRBJ2-5, is as follows: EAEVAQSPRYKITEKSQAVAFWCDPISGHATLYWYRQILGQGPELLVQFQDESVVDDSQLPKDRFSAERLKGVDSTLKIQPAELGDSAMYLCASSFHAGQETQYFGPGTRLLVL.

The chain recombines TRBV20-1 with TRBJ2-3; D gene unclear. Germline values: CDR1 DFQATT, CDR2 SNEGSKA (reference sequence). The CDR3 is 12 amino acids. With 6 bases removed from V and 7 bases from J, the gap between germline ends came to 14 bases. The CDR3 DNA follows: TGCAGTGCCAAAGGTGGGGTGAATACGCAGTATTTT. This gives the protein CSAKGGVNTQYF.

The chain combines TRBV2 with TRBJ2-1; 12 nucleotides match TRBD1. Trimming removed 4 bases from V and 4 bases from J; junction bases left unmatched: 2. Germline values: CDR1 SNHLY, CDR2 FYNNEI. This CDR3 has 15 amino acids. CDR3: CASSGDRGRYNEQFF. The CDR3 DNA is TGTGCCAGCAGTGGGGACAGGGGGCGTTACAATGAGCAGTTCTTC.

This clonotype was seen only a few times. The CDR3 region is CASSGERVSTEAFF. For the CDR3, the DNA is TGCGCCAGCAGCGGAGAAAGGGTGAGCACTGAAGCTTTCTTT. The rearrangement links TRBV5-1 to TRBJ1-1; D is unclear. V was shortened by 4 bases and J by 4 bases, with 14 bases between the two germline ends. Germline loops: CDR1 SGHRS, CDR2 YFSETQ. The CDR3 is 14 amino acids.

This clonotype was observed a handful of times. This chain links TRBV19 with TRBJ1-1; a possible D gene is TRBD1 (5 bases). Germline V gene data show CDR1 as LNHDA and CDR2 as SQIVND (reference sequence). Trimming took off 1 base at V and 0 bases at J, with 12 bases between the two ends. The CDR3 has 16 residues. CDR3 amino acids: CASSIGGGTLNTEAFF. The CDR3 nucleotides read TGTGCCAGTAGTATAGGGGGAGGGACCTTGAACACTGAAGCTTTCTTT.

The chain couples TRBV5-1 to TRBJ2-6; unclear D gene. The CDR3 has 14 residues. Germline CDR1 and CDR2: SGHRS and YFSETQ. With 1 base removed from V and 0 bases from J, the gap between germline ends came to 2 bases. Written as DNA, the CDR3 is TGCGCCAGCAGCTTGTTCTCTGGGGCCAACGTCCTGACTTTC. Its translation: CASSLFSGANVLTF. The full variable domain, in which reference TRBV5-1 and TRBJ2-6 provide the parts outside the CDR3, is KAGVTQTPRYLIKTRGQQVTLSCSPISGHRSVSWYQQTPGQGLQFLFEYFSETQRNKGNFPGRFSGRQFSNSRSEMNVSTLELGDSALYLCASSLFSGANVLTFGAGSRLTVL.

This clonotype was seen at least ten times. The V and J genes are TRBV6-5 and TRBJ2-1; 8 bases are shared with TRBD1. After removal of 5 bases from V and 8 bases from J, the junction contained 8 bases not matched to a gene. CDR1 and CDR2 (germline): MNHEY, SVGAGI. The CDR3 runs to 14 residues. CDR3 protein: CASSTWTGIDEQFF. Here the CDR3 DNA reads TGTGCCAGCAGTACCTGGACAGGGATCGATGAGCAGTTCTTC.

The chain couples TRBV20-1 to TRBJ2-1; TRBD1 aligns across 7 bases. The germline gives CDR1 DFQATT, CDR2 SNEGSKA (reference sequence). Losses at the gene ends were 3 bases for V and 0 bases for J; bases not matched to a gene: 8. The CDR3 is 16 residues long. The CDR3 bases are TGCAGTGCTAGCAACAGACAGGGAGTCTCCTACAATGAGCAGTTCTTC. Residues: CSASNRQGVSYNEQFF.

This clonotype is labeled as medium-sized (0.01 to 0.1%). The genes are TRBV29-1 and TRBJ1-5; D is undetermined. Trimming pared 4 bases from V and 0 bases from J, leaving 13 bases between. The CDR3 covers 15 residues. Germline V gives CDR1 SQVTM, CDR2 ANQGSEA. CDR3 residues: CSVGTDRYSNQPQHF. For the CDR3, the DNA is TGCAGCGTTGGCACAGATCGATATAGCAATCAGCCCCAGCATTTT.

Many counts were recorded for this clonotype. The chain couples TRBV10-3 to TRBJ2-2, with TRBD2 as a possible D gene (5 bases). The germline gives CDR1 ENHRY, CDR2 SYGVKD. The V gene lost 5 bases and the J gene lost 6 bases, with 16 bases spanning the gap. This CDR3 is built from 15 residues. This CDR3 reads CAISSTSFGAGELFF. The CDR3 DNA sequence: TGTGCCATCAGTTCAACTAGTTTTGGAGCCGGGGAGCTGTTTTTT.

The chain recombines TRBV6-2 or TRBV6-3 with TRBJ2-1; 8 bases fit TRBD2. This CDR3 is built from 15 residues. Germline V gene sequence: CDR1 MNHEY, CDR2 SVGEGT. The junction had 9 bases not matched to a gene; V was cut back by 5 bases and J by 6 bases. CDR3 sequence reads: CASSPGTSKGNEQFF. CDR3 bases: TGTGCCAGCAGTCCTGGGACTAGTAAAGGCAATGAGCAGTTCTTC.

This chain links TRBV2 with TRBJ2-4; the match to TRBD2 covers 9 bases. Germline V lookup: CDR1 SNHLY, CDR2 FYNNEI. CDR3 length: 16 amino acids. Trimming removed 4 bases from V and 0 bases from J; junction bases left unmatched: 4. This CDR3 is CASSVIAGVAKNIQYF. The CDR3 bases are TGTGCCAGCAGTGTCATAGCGGGGGTAGCCAAAAACATTCAGTACTTC.

This clonotype appeared a few times. The J gene is TRBJ1-2, the V gene TRBV20-1; TRBD1 matches at 7 bases. The CDR3 has 14 amino acids. Germline V gene data show CDR1 as DFQATT and CDR2 as SNEGSKA (reference sequence). The V and J ends lost 5 bases and 3 bases, in that order; junction bases with no gene match: 9. CDR3 loop: CSAPPTGNYYGYTF. The CDR3 coding sequence is TGCAGTGCTCCACCGACAGGGAACTACTATGGCTACACCTTC.